This T cell receptor (beta chain) appears in the sequencing data of a study of technical replicates of blood from four donors listed by TCRdb under 2017. The library was obtained by the immunoSEQ multiplex PCR assay. Not all clones reach the TCRdb copy of this immuneACCESS table, which keeps in-frame sequences only. Checked studies attribute under half of the gap to unresolved V genes and leave the rest unexplained. The sample contains fewer than 100,000 clones, around 95% of them found a single time. The top ten hold 0.22% of the sample. About this clone: Its antigen is not yet known. One base away there is no much larger clone; base qualities are not given.

Sequencing input: T cells isolated from PBMCs. The sequence came from a human donor in good health.

The CDR3: CASSQITSGSYNEQFF. Here is the DNA: TGCGCCAGCAGCCAAATTACTAGCGGATCCTACAATGAGCAGTTCTTC. Recombination connected TRBV4-1 to TRBJ2-1, with TRBD2 matching 8 junction bases. From the cysteine through the phenylalanine, the CDR3 covers 16 amino acids. This entry keeps only the CDR3 DNA: 48 bases, framed from base 1. Via the germline V gene, CDR1 is MGHRA and CDR2 YSYEKL. Trimming accounts for 2 bases at V and 1 base at J, while the number of junction bases matched to no gene is 4.